This T cell receptor (beta chain) was profiled in a study of T-cell reconstitution after alpha-beta-depleted transplantation in children. This clonotype was found many times. V lost 1 base and J 0 bases, leaving 10 bases between the germline ends. The CDR3 extends over 16 amino acids. Germline V gene data show CDR1 as SGHTA and CDR2 as FQGNSA. Unique molecular identifiers were incorporated during preparation of the TCRbeta library. TCRdb analysed the PCR reads with MiXCR anew, one entry per CDR3 protein. The profile shows a few hundred thousand distinct CDR3 sequences, around 17% of them singletons. The source was PBMCs from the stem cell graft donor, collected from the stem cell graft. This clonotype was obtained from a human donor who donated a stem cell graft to a child with acute lymphoblastic leukemia. The chain recombines TRBV7-2 with TRBJ1-5, with D possibly matching TRBD1 (5 bases). Here the CDR3 DNA reads TGTGCCAGCAGCTTAGGGGCAGGGTATAGCAATCAGCCCCAGCATTTT. Residues: CASSLGAGYSNQPQHF.